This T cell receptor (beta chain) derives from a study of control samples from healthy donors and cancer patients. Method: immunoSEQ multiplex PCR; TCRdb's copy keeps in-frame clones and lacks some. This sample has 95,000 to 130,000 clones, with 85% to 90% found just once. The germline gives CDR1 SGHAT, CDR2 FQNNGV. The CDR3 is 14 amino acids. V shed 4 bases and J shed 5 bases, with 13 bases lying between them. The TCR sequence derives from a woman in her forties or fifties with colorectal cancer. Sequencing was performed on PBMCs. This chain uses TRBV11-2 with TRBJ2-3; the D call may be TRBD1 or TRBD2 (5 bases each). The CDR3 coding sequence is TGTGCCAGCAGCTCCGGACCGGGGCAAGATACGCAGTATTTT. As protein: CASSSGPGQDTQYF. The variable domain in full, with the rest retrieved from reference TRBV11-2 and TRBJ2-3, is EAGVAQSPRYKIIEKRQSVAFWCNPISGHATLYWYQQILGQGPKLLIQFQNNGVVDDSQLPKDRFSAERLKGVDSTLKIQPAKLEDSAVYLCASSSGPGQDTQYFGPGTRLTVL.